The rows below give T cell receptor beta chains drawn from one sample of a study of blood T cells in healthy people across ages. TCRdb redid the calling of the 5' RACE reads with MiXCR, one entry per CDR3 protein. This sample has 900,000 to 950,000 distinct CDR3 sequences, with 29% found just once. The same data also contributed to another study, on T cells of mothers and their children.

The specimen was blood. These receptors originate from a woman between 35 and 50 years old in good health. Both conserved end residues are part of each CDR3. Fields, in order: J gene, V gene, D gene, clone size, CDR3 DNA, CDR3 protein. A D gene is named only where the DNA matches it firmly. Clone size is shown for a subset of rows, as once, few, many or a class of expanded clone.

>TRBJ1-5|TRBV10-3|.|.
TGTGCCATCAGTGAGTCGGCAGGGGACCAGCATTTT
CAISESAGDQHF
>TRBJ2-3|TRBV12-3/TRBV12-4|.|few
TGTGCCAGCAGTTTAATAGCGGGCACAGATACGCAGTATTTT
CASSLIAGTDTQYF
>TRBJ2-7|TRBV27|.|many
TGTGCCAGCAGATCAGTGGGGGGCGAGCAGTACTTC
CASRSVGGEQYF
>TRBJ2-3|TRBV29-1|TRBD2|few
TGCAGCTTCCAGTGGCGGGGGGTAATCACAGATACGCAGTATTTT
CSFQWRGVITDTQYF
>TRBJ2-5|TRBV14|TRBD1|many
TGTGCCAGCAGCAAATGGGACAGCGGTGGTAGAGAGACCCAGTACTTC
CASSKWDSGGRETQYF
>TRBJ1-6|TRBV18|.|many
TGTGCCAGCTCACCAGGGAATTCACCCCTCCACTTT
CASSPGNSPLHF
>TRBJ2-1|TRBV29-1|TRBD1|many
TGCAGCGTTGTCGGGACAGCGAGCTCCTACAATGAGCAGTTCTTC
CSVVGTASSYNEQFF
>TRBJ2-4|TRBV5-1|.|many
TGCGCCAGCAGCTTAGGGACAGCCGGAGGGGACATTCAGTACTTC
CASSLGTAGGDIQYF
>TRBJ2-5|TRBV28|TRBD1|.
TGTGCCAGCAGTTTATCGGTTATGGAATTGGGACAGGGTGAGACCCAGTACTTC
CASSLSVMELGQGETQYF
>TRBJ1-2|TRBV5-1|.|few
TGCGCCAGCAGCTCCTCAGGAGACCATGGCTACACCTTC
CASSSSGDHGYTF
>TRBJ1-2|TRBV7-9|.|few
TGTGCCAGCAGCACCCACTATGGCTACACCTTC
CASSTHYGYTF
>TRBJ2-5|TRBV3-1|TRBD1|.
TGTGCCAGCAGCCAGGGGACAGGGGGAGGAGGGACCCAGTACTTC
CASSQGTGGGGTQYF
>TRBJ2-7|TRBV6-5|.|.
TGTGCCAGCAGTTCCCCCCTGTCGAGCTACGAGCAGTACTTC
CASSSPLSSYEQYF
>TRBJ1-1|TRBV9|.|.
TGTGCCAGCAGCGTAGACGGGGCCACGAGGTTCACTGAAGCTTTCTTT
CASSVDGATRFTEAFF
>TRBJ2-3|TRBV9|TRBD2|.
TGTGCCAGCAGCCTAATAGCGGGGGGGGATACGCAGTATTTT
CASSLIAGGDTQYF
>TRBJ1-6|TRBV2|.|many
TGTGCCAGCAGAGTCCTGTCCACGACTGATTCACCCCTCCACTTT
CASRVLSTTDSPLHF
>TRBJ1-6|TRBV7-9|.|.
TGTGCCAGCAGCTTAGAAGACAGGCTATATAATTCACCCCTCCACTTT
CASSLEDRLYNSPLHF
>TRBJ2-1|TRBV27|TRBD1|many
TGTGCCAGCAGTCTCGACAGGGTAGACAATGAGCAGTTCTTC
CASSLDRVDNEQFF
>TRBJ1-1|TRBV7-8|.|few
TGTGCCAGCAGCTCCAACCAGGGTTGGATGAACACTGAAGCTTTCTTT
CASSSNQGWMNTEAFF
>TRBJ2-4|TRBV7-2|.|many
TGTGCCAGCAGCTCCAAGGGAGGTGAAAACATTCAGTACTTC
CASSSKGGENIQYF
>TRBJ1-6|TRBV28|TRBD1|few
TGTGCCAGCTGGGGGGACAGGGGGCGGCCGAATTCACCCCTCCACTTT
CASWGDRGRPNSPLHF
>TRBJ1-1|TRBV5-1|.|once
TGCGCCAGCAGCTTGGAATGGGGTTACACTGAAGCTTTCTTT
CASSLEWGYTEAFF
>TRBJ1-6|TRBV6-5|.|many
TGTGCCAGCAGTGCCGGGTTCCAGGCTTCACCCCTCCACTTT
CASSAGFQASPLHF
>TRBJ2-7|TRBV5-6|.|many
TGTGCCAGCAGCTTGTTCGATTCTTACTACGAGCAGTACTTC
CASSLFDSYYEQYF
>TRBJ2-7|TRBV27|.|many
TGTGCCAGCAGTCTACATTTCATCGGGCCCTACGAGCAGTACTTC
CASSLHFIGPYEQYF
>TRBJ2-1|TRBV7-9|.|.
TGTGCCAGCAGCCGTTTGGGCGGGGGCGTCAATGAGCAGTTCTTC
CASSRLGGGVNEQFF
>TRBJ2-3|TRBV28|.|.
TGTGCCAGCAGTCCTCTCTTAACAGCTAGCACAGATACGCAGTATTTT
CASSPLLTASTDTQYF
>TRBJ2-1|TRBV6-6|.|.
TGTGCCAGCAGTCCCGGTGGGAGGGGGACCACCTACAATGAGCAGTTCTTC
CASSPGGRGTTYNEQFF
>TRBJ2-1|TRBV5-6|TRBD1|.
TGTGCCAGCAGCTTTCTCGACAGGGCTCCTGAGCAGTTCTTC
CASSFLDRAPEQFF
>TRBJ2-5|TRBV20-1|.|.
TGCAGTGCTAGGCTGGCGGGGATGCCGCCGGGGACCCAGTACTTC
CSARLAGMPPGTQYF
>TRBJ2-6|TRBV5-1|.|few
TGCGCCAACAGTTTCCACCGGGACGGGGGGCGAGGGGCCAACGTCCTGACTTTC
CANSFHRDGGRGANVLTF
>TRBJ1-1|TRBV28|.|.
TGTGCCATCCTGCTGGGGGGCGCGGGGAAAACTGAAGCTTTCTTT
CAILLGGAGKTEAFF
>TRBJ2-6|TRBV2|.|.
TGTGCCAGCGCGGATAAGCCCCCCTTTGGGGCCAACGTCCTGACTTTC
CASADKPPFGANVLTF
>TRBJ2-6|TRBV21-1|.|.
TGTGCCAGCAGCAACGGAATACCGGGACAGGGTGCCCCTGGGGCCAACGCCCTGACTTTC
CASSNGIPGQGAPGANALTF